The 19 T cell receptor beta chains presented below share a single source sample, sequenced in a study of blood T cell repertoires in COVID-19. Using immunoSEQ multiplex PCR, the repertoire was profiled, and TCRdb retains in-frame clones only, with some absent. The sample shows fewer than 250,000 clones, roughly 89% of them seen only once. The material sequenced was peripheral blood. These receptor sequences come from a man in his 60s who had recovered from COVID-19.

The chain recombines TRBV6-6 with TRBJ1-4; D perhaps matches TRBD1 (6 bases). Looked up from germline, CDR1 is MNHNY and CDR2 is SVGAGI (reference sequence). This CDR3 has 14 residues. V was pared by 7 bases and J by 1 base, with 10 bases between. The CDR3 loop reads CASIRTVTNEKLFF. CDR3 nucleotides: TGTGCCAGCATAAGGACAGTAACTAATGAAAAACTGTTTTTT.

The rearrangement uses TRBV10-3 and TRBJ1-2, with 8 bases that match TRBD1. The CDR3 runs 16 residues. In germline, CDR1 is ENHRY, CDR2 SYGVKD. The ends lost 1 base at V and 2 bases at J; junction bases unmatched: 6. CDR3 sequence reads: CAISEFPQGANYGYTF. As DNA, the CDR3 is TGTGCCATCAGTGAGTTCCCCCAGGGGGCGAACTATGGCTACACCTTC.

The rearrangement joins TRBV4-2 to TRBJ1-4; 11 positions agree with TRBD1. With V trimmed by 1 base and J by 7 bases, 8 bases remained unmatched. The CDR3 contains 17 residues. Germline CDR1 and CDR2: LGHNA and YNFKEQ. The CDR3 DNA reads TGTGCCAGCAGCCAAGTCGGTTTCGGGACAGGGGGTGAAAAACTGTTTTTT. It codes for CASSQVGFGTGGEKLFF.

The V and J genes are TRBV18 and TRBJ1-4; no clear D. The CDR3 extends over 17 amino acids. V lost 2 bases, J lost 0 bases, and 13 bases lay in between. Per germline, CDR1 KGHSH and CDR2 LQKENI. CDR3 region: CASSPYQSFATNEKLFF. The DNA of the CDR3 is TGTGCCAGCTCACCATACCAAAGCTTTGCAACTAATGAAAAACTGTTTTTT.

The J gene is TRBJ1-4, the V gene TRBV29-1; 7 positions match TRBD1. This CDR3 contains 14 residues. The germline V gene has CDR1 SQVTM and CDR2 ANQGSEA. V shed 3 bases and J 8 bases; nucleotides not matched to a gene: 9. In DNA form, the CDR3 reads TGCAGCGTTGAGCTGAGGCAGGGGGGAGAAAAACTGTTTTTT. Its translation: CSVELRQGGEKLFF.

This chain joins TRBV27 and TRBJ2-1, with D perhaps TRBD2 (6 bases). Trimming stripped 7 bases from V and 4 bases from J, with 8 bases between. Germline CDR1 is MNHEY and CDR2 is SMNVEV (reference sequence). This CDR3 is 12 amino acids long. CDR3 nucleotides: TGTGCCAGCAAGACTAGTTACAATGAGCAGTTCTTC. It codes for CASKTSYNEQFF.

The chain's CDR3 is CASSRRPGQTNEKLFF. DNA for the CDR3: TGCGCCAGCAGCCGCCGACCCGGACAAACTAATGAAAAACTGTTTTTT. This rearrangement joins TRBV5-1 to TRBJ1-4; maybe TRBD1 (5 bases). The CDR3 length is 16 residues. Trimming cost V 4 bases and J 1 base, with 14 bases left between them. CDR1 and CDR2 (germline): SGHRS, YFSETQ.

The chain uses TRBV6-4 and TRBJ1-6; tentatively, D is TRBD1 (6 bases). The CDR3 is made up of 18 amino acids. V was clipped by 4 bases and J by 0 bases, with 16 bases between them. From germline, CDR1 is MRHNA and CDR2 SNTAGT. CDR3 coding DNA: TGTGCCAGCAGTGGGGGACAACTCCCCAGCTCCTATAATTCACCCCTCCACTTT. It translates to CASSGGQLPSSYNSPLHF.

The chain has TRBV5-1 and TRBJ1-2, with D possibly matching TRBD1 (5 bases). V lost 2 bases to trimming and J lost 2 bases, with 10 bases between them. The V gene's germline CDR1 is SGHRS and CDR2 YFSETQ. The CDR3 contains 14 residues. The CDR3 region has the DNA TGCGCCAGCAGCTTATCGGGGGTAAACTATGGCTACACCTTC. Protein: CASSLSGVNYGYTF.

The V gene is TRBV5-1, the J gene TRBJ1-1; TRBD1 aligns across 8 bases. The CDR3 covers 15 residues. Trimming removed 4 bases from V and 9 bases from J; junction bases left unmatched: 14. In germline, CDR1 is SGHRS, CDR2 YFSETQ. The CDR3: CASSLRGQGEGKAFF. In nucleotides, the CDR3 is TGCGCCAGCAGCCTGCGTGGACAGGGCGAGGGGAAAGCTTTCTTT.

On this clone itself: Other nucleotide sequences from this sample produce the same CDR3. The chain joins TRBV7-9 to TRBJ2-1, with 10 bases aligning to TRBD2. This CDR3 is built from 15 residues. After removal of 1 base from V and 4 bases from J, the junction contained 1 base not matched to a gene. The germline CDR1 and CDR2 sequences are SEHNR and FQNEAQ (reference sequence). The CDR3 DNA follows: TGTGCCAGCAGCTTAGGGACTAGCGGATACAATGAGCAGTTCTTC. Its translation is CASSLGTSGYNEQFF.

The CDR3 protein is CASGLAYEQYF. The CDR3 DNA is TGTGCCAGCGGACTAGCCTACGAGCAGTACTTC. This sequence joins TRBV28 and TRBJ2-7, with 7 bases aligning to TRBD2. J was trimmed by 2 bases and V by 8 bases; bases with no gene match: 0. Looked up from germline, CDR1 is MDHEN and CDR2 is SYDVKM. The CDR3 is 11 residues long.

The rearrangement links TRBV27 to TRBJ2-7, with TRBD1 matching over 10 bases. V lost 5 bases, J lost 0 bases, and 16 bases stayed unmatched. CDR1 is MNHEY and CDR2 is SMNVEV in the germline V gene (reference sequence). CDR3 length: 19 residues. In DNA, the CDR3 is TGTGCCAGCAGTAAACTCGTGGGACAGGGGTCGTGGAGCTCCTACGAGCAGTACTTC. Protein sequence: CASSKLVGQGSWSSYEQYF.

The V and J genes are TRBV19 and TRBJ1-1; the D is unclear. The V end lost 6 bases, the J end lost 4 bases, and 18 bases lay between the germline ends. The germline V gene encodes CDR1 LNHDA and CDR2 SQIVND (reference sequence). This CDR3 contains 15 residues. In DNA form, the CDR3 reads TGTGCCAGTAGCCCCGACGGCGGGGTTGGCACTGAAGCTTTCTTT. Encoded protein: CASSPDGGVGTEAFF.

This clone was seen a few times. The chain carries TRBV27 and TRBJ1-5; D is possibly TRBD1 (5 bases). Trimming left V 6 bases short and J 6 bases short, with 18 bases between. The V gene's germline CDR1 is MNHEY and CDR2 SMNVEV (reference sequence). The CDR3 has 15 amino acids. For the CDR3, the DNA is TGTGCCAGCAGCCTTAGGTCGAGGGGAGGTCAGCCCCAGCATTTT. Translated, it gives CASSLRSRGGQPQHF.

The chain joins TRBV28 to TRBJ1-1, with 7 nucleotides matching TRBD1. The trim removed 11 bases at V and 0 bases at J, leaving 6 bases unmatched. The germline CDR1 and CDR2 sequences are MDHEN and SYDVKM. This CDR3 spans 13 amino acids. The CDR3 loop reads CAAEGALNTEAFF. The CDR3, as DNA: TGTGCCGCAGAGGGGGCTCTGAACACTGAAGCTTTCTTT. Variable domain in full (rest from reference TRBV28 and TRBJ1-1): DVKVTQSSRYLVKRTGEKVFLECVQDMDHENMFWYRQDPGLGLRLIYFSYDVKMKEKGDIPEGYSVSREKKERFSLILESASTNQTSMYLCAAEGALNTEAFFGQGTRLTVV.

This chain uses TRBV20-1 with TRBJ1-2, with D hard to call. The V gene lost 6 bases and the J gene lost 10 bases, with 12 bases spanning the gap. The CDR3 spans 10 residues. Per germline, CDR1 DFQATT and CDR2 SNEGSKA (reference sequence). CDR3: CSAADIDYTF. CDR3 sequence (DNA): TGCAGTGCCGCCGACATCGACTACACCTTC.

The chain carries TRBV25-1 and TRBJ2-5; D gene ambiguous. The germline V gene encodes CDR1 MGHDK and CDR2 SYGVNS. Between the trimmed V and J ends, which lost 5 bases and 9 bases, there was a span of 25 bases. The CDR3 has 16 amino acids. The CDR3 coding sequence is TGTGCCAGCAGTCCCCGGCCGGCGGTCAGCCGTTTCGCCCAGTACTTC. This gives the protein CASSPRPAVSRFAQYF.

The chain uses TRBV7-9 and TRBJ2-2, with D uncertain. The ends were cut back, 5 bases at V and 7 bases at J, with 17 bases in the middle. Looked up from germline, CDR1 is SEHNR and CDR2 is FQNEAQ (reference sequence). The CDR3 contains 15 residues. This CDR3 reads CASSPSWPAGGELFF. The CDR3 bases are TGTGCCAGCAGCCCGAGTTGGCCCGCAGGCGGGGAGCTGTTTTTT.